This T cell receptor beta chain appears in the sequencing data of a study of shared clonotypes between healthy human individuals. V was trimmed by 3 bases and J by 2 bases, leaving 10 bases between them. CDR1 and CDR2 from the germline V gene are MGHDK and SYGVNS. This CDR3 contains 14 residues. The protocol was immunoSEQ multiplex PCR, while the TCRdb copy is restricted to in-frame clones and leaves out a portion. The data show around 1.6 million clones, approximately 98% seen once. The sequence was obtained from a man younger than 45 in good health. The V call is TRBV25-1, the J call TRBJ2-5; D is undetermined. Sequencing was done on a sample of naive CD4+ T cells sorted from blood. Subset noted: CD45RA+ positively selected. This chain's CDR3 is CASSEWSAQETQYF. The DNA of the CDR3 is TGTGCCAGCAGTGAGTGGTCTGCTCAAGAGACCCAGTACTTC.